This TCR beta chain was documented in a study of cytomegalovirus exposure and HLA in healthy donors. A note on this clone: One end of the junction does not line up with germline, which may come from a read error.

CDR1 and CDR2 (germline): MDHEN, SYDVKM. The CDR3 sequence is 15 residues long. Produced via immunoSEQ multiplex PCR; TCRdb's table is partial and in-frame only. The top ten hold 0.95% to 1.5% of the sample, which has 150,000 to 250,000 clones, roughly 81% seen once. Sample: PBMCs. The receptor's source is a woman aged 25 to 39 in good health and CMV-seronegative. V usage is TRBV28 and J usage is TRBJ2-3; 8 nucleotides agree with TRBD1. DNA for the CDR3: TGCGCCAGCAGCCGACCGGGACAGGGCACAGATACGCAGTATTTT. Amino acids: CASSRPGQGTDTQYF. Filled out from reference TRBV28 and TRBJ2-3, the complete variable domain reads DVKVTQSSRYLVKRTGEKVFLECVQDMDHENMFWYRQDPGLGLRLIYFSYDVKMKEKGDIPEGYSVSREKKERFSLILESASTNQTSMYLCASSRPGQGTDTQYFGPGTRLTVL.